The 25 T cell receptor beta chains presented below share a single source sample, sequenced in a study of CD8+ T cells in alopecia areata. Extracted from the samples, RNA was reverse transcribed into cDNA to serve as the sequencing template. Assay used: immunoSEQ multiplex PCR; TCRdb lists only in-frame clones, some missing. Of about 190,000 clones listed, roughly 60% are singletons. Treatment reported: oral pan-JAK inhibitor, 5-10 mg twice daily. The specimen was CD4+ T cells sorted from blood, collected at week 24, from a patient treated with tofacitinib. The receptor source for this set is a human donor with alopecia areata.

This chain connects TRBV5-1 to TRBJ2-3; a weak D match, TRBD2 (6 bases). V was cut by 4 bases and J by 2 bases, with 11 bases left in between. The CDR3 totals 14 residues. The germline gives CDR1 SGHRS, CDR2 YFSETQ. The CDR3 protein is CASSRRTTTDTQYF. In DNA, the CDR3 is TGCGCCAGCAGCAGGCGGACTACCACAGATACGCAGTATTTT.

The chain employs TRBV2 and TRBJ1-2, with 9 positions matching TRBD1. This CDR3 region has 14 residues. Germline-derived CDR1 and CDR2 are SNHLY and FYNNEI. Unmatched junction bases numbered 8, after V lost 6 bases and J lost 6 bases. The CDR3 loop reads CASSVKTGGDGYTF. For the CDR3, the DNA is TGTGCCAGCAGCGTCAAGACAGGGGGGGATGGCTACACCTTC.

The chain joins TRBV30 to TRBJ1-2; unclear D gene. Between the trimmed V and J ends, which lost 2 bases and 0 bases, there was a span of 13 bases. Germline assignment: CDR1 GTSNPN and CDR2 SVGIG (reference sequence). CDR3 length: 15 residues. CDR3 coding DNA: TGTGCCTGGAGTATTCGACGGGCCACTAACTATGGCTACACCTTC. Its translation is CAWSIRRATNYGYTF.

The V call is TRBV2, the J call TRBJ1-2; D call uncertain. This CDR3 is built from 13 residues. Germline loops: CDR1 SNHLY, CDR2 FYNNEI. The V end was cut by 9 bases, the J end by 2 bases, with 13 bases between. The CDR3 nucleotides read TGTGCCAGTGGCATGGGATCAAACTATGGCTACACCTTC. Protein product: CASGMGSNYGYTF.

The J gene is TRBJ1-1, the V gene TRBV4-3; D not resolved. Germline CDR1 reads LGHNA; CDR2 reads YSLEER. There are 14 residues in the CDR3. Trimming stripped 0 bases from V and 4 bases from J, with 9 bases between. CDR3 sequence reads: CASSQDLVGTEAFF. CDR3 nucleotides: TGCGCCAGCAGCCAAGATCTGGTCGGCACTGAAGCTTTCTTT.

This clone was recorded a few times. The rearrangement uses TRBV6-1 and TRBJ2-5; D is possibly TRBD2 (5 bases). The CDR3 length is 13 residues. Germline CDR1 and CDR2: MNHNS and SASEGT. V was pared by 9 bases and J by 7 bases, with 18 bases between. CDR3 DNA sequence: TGTGCCAGTATGGACCGGGAAGGCAGGACCCAGTACTTC. Translating it yields CASMDREGRTQYF.

The V gene is TRBV7-9, the J gene TRBJ2-3, with D unresolved. The CDR3 length is 12 residues. CDR1 is SEHNR and CDR2 is FQNEAQ in the germline V gene (reference sequence). V lost 0 bases to trimming and J lost 13 bases, with 11 bases between them. In nucleotides, the CDR3 is TGTGCCAGCAGCTTAGCGGAGACTCTGGAGTATTTT. Translated: CASSLAETLEYF.

This chain joins TRBV6-6 and TRBJ2-7; 8 bases are a match to TRBD1. There are 16 residues in the CDR3. After removal of 8 bases from V and 3 bases from J, the junction contained 15 bases not matched to a gene. Germline CDR1 MNHNY, CDR2 SVGAGI (reference sequence). The CDR3 here is CASRPPGGQGFYEQYF. As DNA, the CDR3 is TGTGCCAGCCGCCCCCCTGGAGGACAGGGTTTCTACGAGCAGTACTTC.

The sample holds one count of this clone. The chain uses TRBV6-5 and TRBJ2-3; a weak D match, TRBD2 (6 bases). CDR1 and CDR2 from the germline V gene are MNHEY and SVGAGI. V lost 2 bases, J lost 2 bases, and 11 bases lay in between. The CDR3 is 15 amino acids. CDR3 bases: TGTGCCAGCAGTTACCGGGGACTTACCACAGATACGCAGTATTTT. This translates into CASSYRGLTTDTQYF.

The chain employs TRBV7-2 and TRBJ1-2; TRBD1 might be the D (6 bases). This CDR3 region has 15 residues. Trimming removed 5 bases from V and 4 bases from J, with 17 bases in between. Germline V gives CDR1 SGHTA, CDR2 FQGNSA. Here the CDR3 DNA reads TGTGCCAGCAGCCCAAGGACAGACCTCTTCTATGGCTACACCTTC. Protein product: CASSPRTDLFYGYTF.

This sequence joins TRBV6-5 and TRBJ2-5; D is possibly TRBD1 or TRBD2 (5 bases each). Germline CDR1 is MNHEY and CDR2 is SVGAGI. The germline V and J ends were trimmed by 6 bases and 4 bases, with 18 bases remaining between them. The CDR3 is 15 amino acids. The CDR3 protein is CASSRAGLGGETQYF. In DNA form, the CDR3 reads TGTGCCAGCAGCAGGGCGGGCCTTGGTGGAGAGACCCAGTACTTC.

The chain has TRBV30 and TRBJ1-4; D remains ambiguous. The CDR3 extends over 13 amino acids. Germline loops: CDR1 GTSNPN, CDR2 SVGIG (reference sequence). V lost 2 bases and J 9 bases, leaving 13 bases between the germline ends. CDR3 loop: CAWSSQLGKKLFF. The CDR3 bases are TGTGCCTGGAGTTCCCAGTTGGGCAAAAAACTGTTTTTT.

The rearrangement uses TRBV27 and TRBJ1-1, with no clear D. Germline CDR1 reads MNHEY; CDR2 reads SMNVEV (reference sequence). This CDR3 region has 13 residues. Trimming shortened V by 0 bases and J by 3 bases, and 5 bases separated the two germline ends. The DNA for the CDR3 is TGTGCCAGCAGTTTATCCCGGTACACTGAAGCTTTCTTT. Amino acids: CASSLSRYTEAFF.

The chain uses TRBV30 and TRBJ1-1; D unclear. Germline CDR1 is GTSNPN and CDR2 is SVGIG (reference sequence). V was shortened by 4 bases and J by 5 bases, with 14 bases between the two germline ends. This CDR3 is 13 amino acids long. The chain's CDR3 is CAWMEVAGTEAFF. DNA for the CDR3: TGTGCCTGGATGGAGGTTGCGGGAACTGAAGCTTTCTTT.

This clone has more than one count but fewer than ten. V is TRBV18 and J is TRBJ2-3; 7 bases agree with TRBD1. Losses at the gene ends were 2 bases for V and 5 bases for J; bases not matched to a gene: 13. Germline CDR1 is KGHSH and CDR2 is LQKENI. This CDR3 contains 17 residues. The CDR3 region is CASSPSPPTGSLDTQYF. For the CDR3, the DNA is TGTGCCAGCTCACCATCCCCACCGACAGGGTCTTTAGATACGCAGTATTTT.

This chain links TRBV10-3 with TRBJ2-7, with a tentative D call TRBD1 (5 bases). The CDR3 consists of 12 residues. The V end lost 5 bases, the J end lost 3 bases, and 8 bases lay between the germline ends. Germline-derived CDR1 and CDR2 are ENHRY and SYGVKD. The CDR3, as DNA: TGTGCCATCAGTACAGGCAACTACGAGCAGTACTTC. Protein product: CAISTGNYEQYF.

This clone was counted between two and nine times. V is TRBV7-3 and J is TRBJ2-2; D call uncertain. This CDR3 spans 14 amino acids. Trimming removed 5 bases at V and 0 bases at J, with 7 bases between. Looked up from germline, CDR1 is SGHTA and CDR2 is FQGTGA. In DNA, the CDR3 is TGTGCCAGCAGCGCCTCAGCGAACACCGGGGAGCTGTTTTTT. This gives the protein CASSASANTGELFF.

The V gene is TRBV4-3, the J gene TRBJ2-7, with no clear D. Germline V lookup: CDR1 LGHNA, CDR2 YSLEER. There are 13 residues in the CDR3. With 5 bases removed from V and 6 bases from J, the gap between germline ends came to 14 bases. CDR3 DNA sequence: TGCGCCAGCAGCGGCGGAGCTCTTAGCGAGCAGTACTTC. Translated, it gives CASSGGALSEQYF.

This clone was picked up a small number of times. The chain has TRBV28 and TRBJ2-1; perhaps TRBD1 as D (8 bases). The CDR3 extends over 15 amino acids. Looked up from germline, CDR1 is MDHEN and CDR2 is SYDVKM. The V gene lost 6 bases and the J gene lost 6 bases, with 18 bases spanning the gap. CDR3 DNA: TGTGCCAGCAGCCTCGGGACAGGCGGGGGCAATGAGCAGTTCTTC. It is translated as CASSLGTGGGNEQFF.

The chain recombines TRBV25-1 with TRBJ2-5, with 10 nucleotides matching TRBD2. V dropped 4 bases and J dropped 1; count of bases not matched to a gene: 3. CDR3 length: 15 amino acids. The germline V gene has CDR1 MGHDK and CDR2 SYGVNS. The CDR3 nucleotides read TGTGCCAGCAGTGTTACTAGCGGGATCCAAGAGACCCAGTACTTC. Encoded protein: CASSVTSGIQETQYF. Filled out from reference TRBV25-1 and TRBJ2-5, the complete variable domain reads EADIYQTPRYLVIGTGKKITLECSQTMGHDKMYWYQQDPGMELHLIHYSYGVNSTEKGDLSSESTVSRIRTEHFPLTLESARPSHTSQYLCASSVTSGIQETQYFGPGTRLLVL.

V and J are TRBV15 and TRBJ2-2; 8 bases align to TRBD2. The ends lost 3 bases at V and 10 bases at J; junction bases unmatched: 7. The germline CDR1 and CDR2 sequences are LNHNV and YYDKDF (reference sequence). The CDR3 length is 14 residues. In DNA, the CDR3 is TGTGCCACCAGCAGCGGTAGCGGGGTAGTGGAGCTGTTTTTT. Its protein is CATSSGSGVVELFF.

This sequence joins TRBV29-1 and TRBJ1-5; TRBD1 might be the D (5 bases). Germline CDR1 SQVTM, CDR2 ANQGSEA. V shed 4 bases and J shed 2 bases, with 9 bases lying between them. There are 13 residues in the CDR3. The CDR3 spells CSVAREGNQPQHF. CDR3 in DNA: TGCAGCGTTGCCAGGGAAGGCAATCAGCCCCAGCATTTT.

This clone showed up just a few times. This chain joins TRBV11-2 and TRBJ2-1; TRBD2 is a possible D gene (6 bases). The CDR3 is 14 residues long. Trimming removed 3 bases from V and 0 bases from J, with 6 bases in between. Germline-derived CDR1 and CDR2 are SGHAT and FQNNGV. CDR3 loop: CASSFGSSYNEQFF. Written as DNA, the CDR3 is TGTGCCAGCAGCTTCGGGAGCTCCTACAATGAGCAGTTCTTC.

The chain links TRBV9 to TRBJ1-6, with D tentatively TRBD1 (5 bases). The CDR3 sequence is 15 residues long. Germline V gives CDR1 SGDLS, CDR2 YYNGEE. The germline V and J ends were trimmed by 0 bases and 8 bases, with 12 bases remaining between them. This CDR3 is CASSVAARAYSPLHF. CDR3 coding DNA: TGTGCCAGCAGCGTAGCAGCCAGGGCCTATTCACCCCTCCACTTT.

The gene calls are TRBV29-1 and TRBJ2-3; 8 bases are shared with TRBD2. The V segment lost 8 bases and the J segment 2 bases; nucleotides outside the gene matches: 6. The length of the CDR3 is 13 residues. CDR1 is SQVTM and CDR2 is ANQGSEA in the germline V gene. CDR3 nucleotide sequence: TGCAGCCTTAATAGCGGGGCCACAGATACGCAGTATTTT. This gives the protein CSLNSGATDTQYF.